The 9 T cell receptor beta chains reported below all come from one sample, sequenced in a study of T cell repertoires in cytomegalovirus infection. TCRdb re-called the reads with MiXCR, one entry per CDR3 protein. The data show just under 550,000 distinct CDR3 sequences, more than 20% seen once. Sequenced material: PBMCs. The receptors here all came from a human donor in good health (CMV status not recorded). Some clones in this sample may be carry-over from other donors' samples.

This clonotype showed up many times. V and J are TRBV7-6 and TRBJ2-5; the D is unclear. Germline V gives CDR1 SGHVS, CDR2 FNYEAQ. This CDR3 has 13 amino acids. The V end lost 0 bases, the J end lost 2 bases, and 4 bases lay between the germline ends. As DNA, the CDR3 is TGTGCCAGCAGCTTAGCCTCTCAAGAGACCCAGTACTTC. It is translated as CASSLASQETQYF.

This clonotype was detected only a few times. The rearrangement uses TRBV6-5 and TRBJ2-7, with 13 bases identical to TRBD2. J gave up 9 bases and V 6 bases, and 5 bases lay outside the gene matches. The germline V gene encodes CDR1 MNHEY and CDR2 SVGAGI. CDR3 size: 13 residues. The chain's CDR3 is CASSGLAGVWQYV. CDR3 coding DNA: TGTGCCAGCAGCGGACTAGCGGGAGTATGGCAGTACGTC.

The CDR3 protein is CASIQRHQPQHF. CDR3 DNA sequence: TGTGCCAGCATACAGCGACATCAGCCCCAGCATTTT. The J gene is TRBJ1-5, the V gene TRBV12-3 or TRBV12-4; D gene unclear. V was cut by 7 bases and J by 5 bases, with 9 bases left in between. The CDR3 length is 12 residues.

The chain joins TRBV7-9 to TRBJ2-5; TRBD2 aligns across 9 bases. The ends lost 5 bases at V and 5 bases at J; junction bases unmatched: 15. The germline V gene has CDR1 SEHNR and CDR2 FQNEAQ (reference sequence). The CDR3 is 17 amino acids. CDR3: CASSPQIAGVPKETQYF. The CDR3 DNA reads TGTGCCAGCAGCCCACAAATAGCGGGAGTCCCAAAGGAGACCCAGTACTTC.

This clonotype was observed a handful of times. The J gene is TRBJ1-1, the V gene TRBV20-1; D unresolved. This CDR3 region has 10 residues. The ends were cut back, 3 bases at V and 7 bases at J, with 6 bases in the middle. Germline CDR1 and CDR2: DFQATT and SNEGSKA (reference sequence). The CDR3 nucleotides read TGCAGTGCTAGTTTGGGTGAAGCTTTCTTT. It translates to CSASLGEAFF.

The V gene is TRBV7-2, the J gene TRBJ1-4; D gene unclear. Trimming cost V 6 bases and J 5 bases, with 10 bases left between them. Germline V gives CDR1 SGHTA, CDR2 FQGNSA. CDR3 length: 13 amino acids. The CDR3 nucleotides read TGTGCCAGCAGACCTTCGAGAAATGAAAAACTGTTTTTT. This gives the protein CASRPSRNEKLFF.

The gene calls are TRBV20-1 and TRBJ2-7, with 8 bases that match TRBD1. Germline V gene sequence: CDR1 DFQATT, CDR2 SNEGSKA (reference sequence). This CDR3 comprises 14 residues. The V and J ends lost 6 bases and 1 base, in that order; junction bases with no gene match: 8. In DNA, the CDR3 is TGCAGTGCCCGCCGGGACAGGTCATCCTACGAGCAGTACTTC. This encodes CSARRDRSSYEQYF.

This clonotype was detected ten times or more. The chain joins TRBV7-2 to TRBJ2-2; 10 bases agree with TRBD2. Germline assignment: CDR1 SGHTA and CDR2 FQGNSA. This CDR3 has 15 amino acids. Unmatched junction bases numbered 0, after V lost 4 bases and J lost 1 base. The CDR3 region has the DNA TGTGCCAGCAGCTGGACTAGCGGGAACACCGGGGAGCTGTTTTTT. Translating gives CASSWTSGNTGELFF.

This clonotype was detected only once. This clone may be a read error of a much larger clone one base away. V usage is TRBV10-3 and J usage is TRBJ1-1; no reliable D call. Germline V gives CDR1 ENHRY, CDR2 SYGVKD. The V end was cut by 0 bases, the J end by 6 bases, with 14 bases between. The CDR3 contains 15 residues. The CDR3 coding sequence is TGTGCCATCAGTGAGTCGAGGAGGGCCAGCCCTGAAGCTTTCTTT. Amino acids: CAISESRRASPEAFF.